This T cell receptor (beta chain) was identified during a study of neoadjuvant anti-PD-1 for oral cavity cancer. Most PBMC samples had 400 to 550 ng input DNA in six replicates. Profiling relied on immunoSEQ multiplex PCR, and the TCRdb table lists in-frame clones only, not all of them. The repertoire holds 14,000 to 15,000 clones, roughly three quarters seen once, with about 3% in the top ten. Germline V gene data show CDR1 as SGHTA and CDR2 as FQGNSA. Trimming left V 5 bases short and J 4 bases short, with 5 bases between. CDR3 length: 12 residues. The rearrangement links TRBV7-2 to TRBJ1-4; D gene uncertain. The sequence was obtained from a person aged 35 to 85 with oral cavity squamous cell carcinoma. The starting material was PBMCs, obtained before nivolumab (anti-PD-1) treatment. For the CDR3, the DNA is TGTGCCAGCAGCAGCTTTAATGAAAAACTGTTTTTT. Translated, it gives CASSSFNEKLFF.